This T cell receptor beta chain is from a study of blood T cell repertoires in COVID-19. As for the study in general: COVID-19 samples collected from the United States, Italy and Spain covered acute and convalescent phases. In each case, the material was cDNA or gDNA derived from T cells, B-cell-depleted T cells, or PBMCs.

The sample holds one count of this clone. As handled by the study authors: Estimation of nucleated cell counts relied on the amplification of reference gene primers. Produced via immunoSEQ multiplex PCR; TCRdb's table is partial and in-frame only. The V and J calls and clone size were taken over from that table, and D and trimming were inferred from the DNA. The repertoire holds 68,000 or so clones, with roughly 84% as singletons. The clonotype comes from a man in his forties or fifties with acute or convalescent COVID-19. Input material: peripheral blood.

The CDR3 coding sequence is TGTGCCAGCAGCTTAGACGACAGGGTCACCGGGGAGCTGTTTTTT. Its protein is CASSLDDRVTGELFF. This chain links TRBV7-6 with TRBJ2-2; 7 bases align to TRBD1. Germline lookup yields CDR1 SGHVS and CDR2 FNYEAQ. CDR3 length: 15 residues. Trimming cost V 1 base and J 4 bases; bases outside gene matches: 3.